The rows below give T cell receptor beta chains drawn from one sample of a study of Tregs in tolerant kidney transplant recipients. Profiling relied on immunoSEQ multiplex PCR, and the TCRdb table lists in-frame clones only, not all of them. There are some 110,000 clones in the sample; around nine tenths occur only once, and roughly 0.63% lies in the top ten. The material sequenced was CD4+ T cells from blood. These receptors all stem from a human donor in good health. Both conserved end residues are part of each CDR3. A D gene is named only where the DNA matches it firmly. Not every row has a clone size; where given, it reads once, few, many or a size class.

d_call cdr3_length j_call v_call clone_size cdr3_aa cdr3_nt
- 16 TRBJ2-6 TRBV19 - CASRDSFLSGANVLTF TGTGCCAGTAGGGACAGCTTCCTCTCTGGGGCCAACGTCCTGACTTTC
- 19 TRBJ2-5 TRBV18 - CASSPPRKLRPGGSETQYF TGTGCCAGCTCACCACCGAGGAAACTCCGGCCGGGGGGCTCGGAGACCCAGTACTTC
- 15 TRBJ2-1 TRBV11-2 - CASSYLRGRGNEQFF TGTGCCAGCAGCTACCTGCGGGGTCGTGGCAATGAGCAGTTCTTC
- 15 TRBJ1-5 TRBV5-6 - CASSLEGYSNQPQHF TGTGCCAGCAGCTTGGAGGGTTATAGCAATCAGCCCCAGCATTTT
TRBD1 15 TRBJ1-1 TRBV18 - CASSPFTGADTEAFF TGTGCCAGCTCACCCTTTACAGGGGCGGACACTGAAGCTTTCTTT
TRBD2 18 TRBJ2-3 TRBV19 - CASSFAGGPRVGTDTQYF TGTGCCAGTAGTTTCGCGGGGGGCCCCAGGGTTGGCACAGATACGCAGTATTTT
- 15 TRBJ1-4 TRBV2 - CASSERGGFNEKLFF TGTGCCAGCAGTGAACGAGGGGGATTTAATGAAAAACTGTTTTTT
- 15 TRBJ1-5 TRBV6-1 - CASSSPGASNQPQHF TGTGCCAGCAGCTCCCCGGGTGCGAGCAATCAGCCCCAGCATTTT
TRBD2 13 TRBJ2-3 TRBV6-5 - CASSRGEGDTQYF TGTGCCAGCAGTCGCGGGGAGGGAGATACGCAGTATTTT
- 16 TRBJ2-2 TRBV10-3 - CAISESSGADTGELFF TGTGCCATCAGTGAGTCATCCGGGGCTGACACCGGGGAGCTGTTTTTT
- 13 TRBJ2-7 TRBV7-9 - CASSLGLGYEQYF TGTGCCAGCAGCTTAGGGTTGGGGTACGAGCAGTACTTC
- 13 TRBJ2-4 TRBV5-6 - CASSVGVGNIQYF TGTGCCAGCAGCGTGGGAGTAGGTAACATTCAGTACTTC
- 16 TRBJ1-6 TRBV19 - CASSISRGFERSPLHF TGTGCCAGTAGTATATCGCGGGGGTTCGAGCGTTCACCCCTCCACTTT
TRBD1 14 TRBJ2-1 TRBV27 - CASSLQQGYNEQFF TGTGCCAGCAGTCTCCAACAGGGGTACAATGAGCAGTTCTTC
- 17 TRBJ1-3 TRBV5-4 - CASSGVDPGAPGNTIYF TGTGCCAGCAGCGGGGTGGACCCGGGGGCGCCTGGAAACACCATATATTTT
- 13 TRBJ1-1 TRBV7-2 - CASSIQGGTEAFF TGTGCCAGCAGCATACAGGGTGGAACTGAAGCTTTCTTT
TRBD1 14 TRBJ2-5 TRBV5-5 - CASSPGQFQETQYF TGTGCCAGCAGCCCGGGACAGTTCCAAGAGACCCAGTACTTC
- 13 TRBJ1-2 TRBV6-5 - CASSSRDSYGYTF TGTGCCAGCAGTTCCCGAGACAGCTATGGCTACACCTTC
TRBD1 15 TRBJ1-4 TRBV5-1 - CASSAGDRVEGKLFF TGCGCCAGCAGCGCTGGGGACAGGGTCGAGGGAAAACTGTTTTTT
TRBD2 16 TRBJ2-7 TRBV5-4 - CASSTRRLAGPYEQYF TGTGCCAGCAGCACCCGCCGACTAGCGGGGCCCTACGAGCAGTACTTC
TRBD1 15 TRBJ2-7 TRBV6-5 once CASSYVGQGKAEQYF TGTGCCAGCAGTTACGTCGGACAGGGGAAGGCCGAGCAGTACTTC
TRBD2 18 TRBJ2-2 TRBV14 once CASSQIMAGGPSTGELFF TGTGCCAGCAGCCAAATTATGGCGGGGGGGCCGAGCACCGGGGAGCTGTTTTTT
- 14 TRBJ2-4 TRBV5-4 - CASSLGGAENIQYF TGTGCCAGCAGCTTGGGGGGGGCGGAAAACATTCAGTACTTC
TRBD1 17 TRBJ2-7 TRBV23-1 - CASSQWGGQGSSYEQYF TGCGCCAGCAGTCAATGGGGGGGACAGGGGAGCTCCTACGAGCAGTACTTC
- 13 TRBJ2-1 TRBV6-4 - CASSDSDKDEQFF TGTGCCAGCAGTGACTCTGACAAGGATGAGCAGTTCTTC
- 15 TRBJ1-1 TRBV5-4 - CASSLPEELDTEAFF TGTGCCAGCAGCTTGCCCGAAGAGCTGGACACTGAAGCTTTCTTT
- 13 TRBJ2-3 TRBV6-4 - CASSRDRTDTQYF TGTGCCAGCAGCAGGGACCGCACAGATACGCAGTATTTT
- 13 TRBJ2-1 TRBV7-9 - CASSLGRNNEQFF TGTGCCAGCAGCTTAGGCAGAAACAATGAGCAGTTCTTC
TRBD1 14 TRBJ2-1 TRBV30 - CAWSRDRVYNEQFF TGTGCCTGGAGTAGAGACAGGGTCTACAATGAGCAGTTCTTC
- 13 TRBJ1-5 TRBV29-1 - CSVEEQYNQPQHF TGCAGCGTTGAAGAACAGTACAATCAGCCCCAGCATTTT
- 14 TRBJ1-1 TRBV5-1 - CASSQIAAGGEAFF TGCGCCAGCAGCCAGATAGCCGCGGGGGGTGAAGCTTTCTTT
- 15 TRBJ2-5 TRBV7-9 - CASSLGLVGEETQYF TGTGCCAGCAGCCTGGGACTCGTGGGGGAGGAGACCCAGTACTTC
TRBD1 14 TRBJ2-5 TRBV6-6 - CASSTGGTATSQYF TGTGCCAGCAGCACAGGGGGGACAGCGACGTCCCAGTACTTC
- 16 TRBJ2-7 TRBV5-1 - CASSLPKGGLSYEQYF TGCGCCAGCAGCTTGCCTAAGGGGGGGCTCTCCTACGAGCAGTACTTC
TRBD1 15 TRBJ1-5 TRBV19 once CASSRTGEGNQPQHF TGTGCCAGTAGCCGGACAGGGGAGGGCAATCAGCCCCAGCATTTT
TRBD1 14 TRBJ1-2 TRBV5-1 - CASSSDRGLSGYTF TGCGCCAGCAGCTCGGACAGGGGACTGAGTGGCTACACCTTC
TRBD2 18 TRBJ2-1 TRBV5-1 - CASSSLAGVGSSYNEQFF TGCGCCAGCAGCTCCTTAGCGGGAGTGGGTAGCTCCTACAATGAGCAGTTCTTC
- 14 TRBJ1-1 TRBV5-5 - CASSSGSLNTEAFF TGTGCCAGCAGCTCGGGGTCCCTGAACACTGAAGCTTTCTTT
- 14 TRBJ1-2 TRBV5-1 few CASRGSGTNYGYTF TGCGCCAGCAGGGGGAGTGGGACTAACTATGGCTACACCTTC
TRBD1 14 TRBJ1-2 TRBV7-8 - CASSSGQGGYGYTF TGTGCCAGCAGCTCCGGACAGGGCGGCTATGGCTACACCTTC
TRBD1 16 TRBJ2-7 TRBV27 - CASSSVGDRALLEQYF TGTGCCAGCAGTTCAGTCGGGGACAGGGCTCTACTAGAGCAGTACTTC
- 16 TRBJ2-2 TRBV7-8 - CASSLGLPSLNGELFF TGTGCCAGCAGCTTAGGCTTGCCTAGTCTTAACGGGGAGCTGTTTTTT
- 14 TRBJ1-5 TRBV10-1 - CASNPRDSNQPQHF TGCGCCAGCAATCCCAGGGATAGCAATCAGCCCCAGCATTTT